A single sample gave rise to the 5 T cell receptor beta chains below, sequenced in a study of CXCR3-negative and CXCR3-positive naive CD8 T cells. Preparation of TRB cDNA libraries relied on 5' RACE carrying UMI labels. TCRdb re-called the 5' RACE reads; every CDR3 protein appears as one record, without DNA. In total, the table holds under 25,000 distinct CDR3 sequences. Sample: memory CD8+ T cells from blood. Receptors originate from a human donor in good health. Some clones in this sample may be carry-over from other donors' samples.

V is TRBV29-1 and J is TRBJ1-3. Germline V lookup: CDR1 SQVTM, CDR2 ANQGSEA. The CDR3 totals 14 residues. CDR3 region: CGVSPVDPGNTIYF.

The chain joins TRBV14 to TRBJ2-1; TCRdb indicates TRBD2, and absent DNA this call remains unverified. Germline lookup yields CDR1 SGHDN and CDR2 FVKESK. This CDR3 is 12 amino acids long. This CDR3 is CASRGLADEQFF.

The chain links TRBV4-3 to TRBJ2-1; the TRBD1 assignment by TCRdb is unverifiable without DNA. The CDR3 loop spans 15 amino acids. Germline lookup yields CDR1 LGHNA and CDR2 YSLEER. The CDR3 protein is CASSQDRAGYNEQFF.

J is TRBJ2-1 and V is TRBV20-1; checking the TCRdb D call of TRBD2 is not possible without DNA. The CDR3 runs to 16 residues. Per the germline V gene, CDR1 is DFQATT and CDR2 is SNEGSKA (reference sequence). The CDR3 region is CSAPTLASGAYNEQFF.

The chain joins TRBV6-1 to TRBJ2-6. The CDR3 is 15 residues long. Germline loops: CDR1 MNHNS, CDR2 SASEGT. The CDR3 is CASSEDQAGANVLTF.